This T cell receptor (beta chain) was captured in a study of T cell repertoires in cytomegalovirus infection. Across the study: CMV infection together with matching HLA type was indicated by public TCR beta signatures.

One entry per CDR3 protein, called by TCRdb with MiXCR from the reads. The sample has about 250,000 distinct CDR3 sequences, about 17% seen once. V lost 3 bases and J lost 4, with 12 bases in between. The CDR3 spans 15 residues. The germline CDR1 and CDR2 sequences are SGHTA and FQGNSA. At least ten counts were recorded for this clonotype. The TCR sequence derives from a human donor in good health (CMV status not recorded). Some clones in this sample may be carry-over from other donors' samples. The rearrangement joins TRBV7-2 to TRBJ1-4; D remains unclear. The sample consisted of CD8+ T cells from PBMCs. In nucleotides, the CDR3 is TGTGCCAGCAGCTTGGGCGTACGGCTTAATGAAAAACTGTTTTTT. Translation gives CASSLGVRLNEKLFF.